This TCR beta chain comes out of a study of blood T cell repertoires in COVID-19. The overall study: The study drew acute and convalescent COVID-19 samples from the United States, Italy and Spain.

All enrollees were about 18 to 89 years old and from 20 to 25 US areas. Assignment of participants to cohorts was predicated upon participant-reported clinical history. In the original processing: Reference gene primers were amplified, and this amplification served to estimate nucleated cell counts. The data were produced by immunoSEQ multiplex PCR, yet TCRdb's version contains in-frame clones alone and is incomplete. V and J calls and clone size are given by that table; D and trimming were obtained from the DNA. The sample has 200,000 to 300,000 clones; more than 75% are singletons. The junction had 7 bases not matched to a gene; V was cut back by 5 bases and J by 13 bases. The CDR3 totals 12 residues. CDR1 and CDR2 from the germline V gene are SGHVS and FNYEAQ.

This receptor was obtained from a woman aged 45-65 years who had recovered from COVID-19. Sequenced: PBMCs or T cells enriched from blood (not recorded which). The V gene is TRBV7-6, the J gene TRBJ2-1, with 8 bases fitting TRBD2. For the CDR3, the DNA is TGTGCCAGCAGCCAGAGCGGGGGCCGACAGTTCTTC. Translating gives CASSQSGGRQFF. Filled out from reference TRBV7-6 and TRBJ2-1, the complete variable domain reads GAGVSQSPRYKVTKRGQDVALRCDPISGHVSLYWYRQALGQGPEFLTYFNYEAQQDKSGLPNDRFSAERPEGSISTLTIQRTEQRDSAMYRCASSQSGGRQFFGPGTRLTVL.